A single sample is the source of the 20 T cell receptor beta chains below, sequenced in a study of T cell responses to AZD1222 COVID-19 vaccine. Profiling relied on immunoSEQ multiplex PCR, and the TCRdb table lists in-frame clones only, not all of them. The table lists some 120,000 clones, under 90% of them singletons. Specimen: peripheral blood, collected on day 0 of AZD1222 vaccination. The receptors come from an adult in good health.

The chain has TRBV6-4 and TRBJ2-3; TRBD2 aligns across 12 bases. The CDR3 consists of 16 residues. After removal of 6 bases from V and 4 bases from J, the junction contained 8 bases not matched to a gene. Germline V gives CDR1 MRHNA, CDR2 SNTAGT. The CDR3 nucleotides read TGTGCCAGCAGCCCCGGGGCTAGCGGGGGGGCAGATACGCAGTATTTT. This sequence encodes CASSPGASGGADTQYF.

The rearrangement links TRBV18 to TRBJ2-3; the D call may be TRBD1 or TRBD2 (5 bases each). The germline CDR1 and CDR2 sequences are KGHSH and LQKENI. V gave up 6 bases and J gave up 3 bases, with 10 bases separating them. There are 13 residues in the CDR3. The CDR3 sequence: CASSRDGTDTQYF. CDR3 sequence (DNA): TGTGCCAGCTCCCGGGACGGAACAGATACGCAGTATTTT. The full variable domain, with the rest looked up from reference TRBV18 and TRBJ2-3, is NAGVMQNPRHLVRRRGQEARLRCSPMKGHSHVYWYRQLPEEGLKFMVYLQKENIIDESGMPKERFSAEFPKEGPSILRIQQVVRGDSAAYFCASSRDGTDTQYFGPGTRLTVL.

The V call is TRBV6-5, the J call TRBJ2-5; D is possibly TRBD1 (6 bases). This CDR3 spans 16 amino acids. V gave up 0 bases and J gave up 5 bases, with 16 bases separating them. Germline assignment: CDR1 MNHEY and CDR2 SVGAGI. DNA of the CDR3: TGTGCCAGCAGTTACTCTCGGTCACCAGGGGTGGAGACCCAGTACTTC. Amino acids: CASSYSRSPGVETQYF.

This chain uses TRBV6-5 with TRBJ1-5; unclear D gene. This CDR3 comprises 14 residues. The V and J ends lost 2 bases and 1 base respectively, with 6 bases between them. Germline V gives CDR1 MNHEY, CDR2 SVGAGI. This CDR3 is CASSYVGSNQPQHF. As DNA, the CDR3 is TGTGCCAGCAGTTACGTGGGGAGCAATCAGCCCCAGCATTTT.

A note on this clone: Additional DNA sequences in this sample encode the identical CDR3. This chain uses TRBV5-6 with TRBJ2-5; TRBD2 matches 13 bases. Germline V gene lookup returns CDR1 SGHDT and CDR2 YYEEEE. Trimming took 4 bases from V and 2 from J; bases not matched to a gene: 2. The CDR3 is 15 residues long. This CDR3 is CASSLTSGGQETQYF. DNA for the CDR3: TGTGCCAGCAGCCTGACTAGCGGGGGGCAAGAGACCCAGTACTTC.

The V and J genes are TRBV18 and TRBJ2-7; no clear D. The germline V gene has CDR1 KGHSH and CDR2 LQKENI. V lost 6 bases and J lost 0, with 9 bases in between. The CDR3 consists of 13 residues. The CDR3 DNA sequence: TGTGCCAGCTCGTACAGCAACTCCTACGAGCAGTACTTC. It specifies CASSYSNSYEQYF.

The chain couples TRBV30 to TRBJ1-3; possible D gene TRBD1, 5 bases. Trimming took 5 bases from V and 2 from J, leaving 10 bases between them. The CDR3 is made up of 13 amino acids. CDR1 is GTSNPN, CDR2 SVGIG, per germline (reference sequence). In DNA form, the CDR3 reads TGTGCCTGGGAACAGGACCCTGGAAACACCATATATTTT. Encoded protein: CAWEQDPGNTIYF.

V and J are TRBV18 and TRBJ1-2, with TRBD1 as a possible D gene (5 bases). Trimming took 0 bases from V and 4 from J, leaving 12 bases between them. This CDR3 is built from 15 residues. From germline, CDR1 is KGHSH and CDR2 LQKENI. Here the CDR3 reads CASSPPGRDSYGYTF. DNA of the CDR3: TGTGCCAGCTCACCACCCGGGAGGGACTCCTATGGCTACACCTTC.

V is TRBV9 and J is TRBJ1-1; 7 nucleotides align to TRBD1. There are 17 residues in the CDR3. Losses at the gene ends were 0 bases for V and 4 bases for J; bases not matched to a gene: 12. Germline CDR1 SGDLS, CDR2 YYNGEE. The CDR3 sequence is CASSVGPSPGQSTEAFF. CDR3 nucleotides: TGTGCCAGCAGCGTAGGCCCCTCTCCGGGACAGAGCACTGAAGCTTTCTTT.

This chain joins TRBV4-2 and TRBJ1-2, with TRBD1 as a possible D gene (5 bases). The CDR3 sequence is 13 residues long. V lost 4 bases, J lost 7 bases, and 13 bases lay in between. Per the germline V gene, CDR1 is LGHNA and CDR2 is YNFKEQ. This CDR3 reads CASSPAWGSGYTF. Written as DNA, the CDR3 is TGTGCCAGCAGCCCCGCCTGGGGCAGTGGCTACACCTTC.

CDR3 region: CASSPRQGAGTDTQYF. As DNA, the CDR3 is TGTGCCAGCTCACCACGACAGGGGGCGGGCACAGATACGCAGTATTTT. The chain carries TRBV18 and TRBJ2-3, with 10 bases identical to TRBD1. The CDR3 runs 16 residues. The germline CDR1 and CDR2 sequences are KGHSH and LQKENI. Trimming took 1 base from V and 1 from J; bases not matched to a gene: 2.

The chain uses TRBV6-9 and TRBJ1-1, with 7 bases identical to TRBD1. Losses at the gene ends were 2 bases for V and 1 base for J; bases not matched to a gene: 13. There are 18 residues in the CDR3. From germline, CDR1 is MNHGY and CDR2 SVAAGI. The CDR3 loop reads CASSYRRQGLRQNTEAFF. The DNA of the CDR3 is TGTGCCAGCAGTTATCGTCGACAGGGTCTTCGCCAGAACACTGAAGCTTTCTTT.

The chain links TRBV5-3 to TRBJ1-1, with D possibly TRBD1 on 6 matching bases. TRBV5-3 is an ORF for which the function is uncertain. The CDR3 is 14 residues long. The ends were cut back, 3 bases at V and 1 base at J, with 10 bases in the middle. In DNA, the CDR3 is TGTGCCAGAAGCTGGGGACACCCGAACACTGAAGCTTTCTTT. Protein: CARSWGHPNTEAFF.

This clone was observed a single time. The chain uses TRBV19 and TRBJ2-2; D might be TRBD2 (7 bases). The CDR3 sequence is 15 residues long. V was shortened by 6 bases and J by 5 bases, with 16 bases between the two germline ends. CDR1 and CDR2 from the germline V gene are LNHDA and SQIVND (reference sequence). CDR3: CASSTLGRGTGELFF. As DNA, the CDR3 is TGTGCCAGTAGCACACTGGGGAGGGGGACCGGGGAGCTGTTTTTT.

The chain uses TRBV21-1 and TRBJ2-7; TRBD2, the table's D call, was not compared with the DNA. TRBV21-1 is a pseudogene. The CDR3 loop spans 14 amino acids. The chain's CDR3 is CARPSLQRGYEQYF. As DNA, the CDR3 is TGTGCCAGGCCTTCTCTCCAGCGGGGCTACGAGCAGTACTTC.

This chain connects TRBV15 to TRBJ2-7, with 16 bases matching TRBD2. CDR3 size: 17 residues. The J segment lost 1 base and the V segment lost 9 bases, leaving 9 bases of the junction unmatched. Germline CDR1 reads LNHNV; CDR2 reads YYDKDF (reference sequence). This chain's CDR3 is CATSRGLAGGLSYEQYF. For the CDR3, the DNA is TGTGCCACTAGCCGGGGACTAGCGGGGGGGCTTTCCTACGAGCAGTACTTC.

This chain uses TRBV2 with TRBJ2-7; tentative D call: TRBD2 (5 bases). The CDR3 loop spans 14 amino acids. Per the germline V gene, CDR1 is SNHLY and CDR2 is FYNNEI. Trimming removed 8 bases at V and 0 bases at J, with 14 bases between. In DNA, the CDR3 is TGTGCCAGCGGGAGCGAACTACACTCCTACGAGCAGTACTTC. It translates to CASGSELHSYEQYF.

This chain connects TRBV27 to TRBJ1-6; D is ambiguous. Trimming cost V 5 bases and J 5 bases, with 13 bases left between them. CDR1 and CDR2 (germline): MNHEY, SMNVEV (reference sequence). The CDR3 totals 15 residues. DNA of the CDR3: TGTGCCAGCAGTCCGGCGCGTACTGATAATTCACCCCTCCACTTT. It specifies CASSPARTDNSPLHF.

The J gene is TRBJ2-3, the V gene TRBV7-2; D uncertain. The CDR3 spans 14 residues. The V gene's germline CDR1 is SGHTA and CDR2 FQGNSA. The V and J ends lost 0 bases and 2 bases respectively, with 6 bases between them. CDR3 DNA: TGTGCCAGCAGCTTAGCGGGATACACAGATACGCAGTATTTT. Translated: CASSLAGYTDTQYF.

This chain connects TRBV5-3 to TRBJ2-1, with 11 bases lining up with TRBD2. TRBV5-3 is reported as an ORF; its role is uncertain. Unmatched junction bases numbered 13, after V lost 4 bases and J lost 4 bases. The CDR3 is 18 amino acids. The CDR3 DNA reads TGTGCCAGAAGCCTGCGGGCTAGCGGGGGGCAAGAGTACAATGAGCAGTTCTTC. Translating it yields CARSLRASGGQEYNEQFF.